This passage covers 2 T cell receptor beta chains from one sample sequenced in a study of T cells in localized non-small cell lung cancer. Data came from immunoSEQ multiplex PCR; TCRdb stores just in-frame clones and leaves some out. Of 45,000 to 70,000 clones listed, 86% are singletons. The starting material was peripheral blood, obtained before any cancer treatment. Receptors originate from a woman aged 40-69 years with stage I lung adenocarcinoma.

V is TRBV4-2 and J is TRBJ1-1; D gene uncertain. Trimming stripped 0 bases from V and 0 bases from J, with 5 bases between. Germline-derived CDR1 and CDR2 are LGHNA and YNFKEQ. The CDR3 consists of 14 residues. CDR3 amino acids: CASSQEQLNTEAFF. CDR3 DNA: TGTGCCAGCAGCCAAGAACAGCTGAACACTGAAGCTTTCTTT.

This clone was counted only a few times. The genes are TRBV5-1 and TRBJ2-1, with 7 bases identical to TRBD1. The CDR3 extends over 14 amino acids. V dropped 4 bases and J dropped 3; count of bases not matched to a gene: 4. Germline lookup yields CDR1 SGHRS and CDR2 YFSETQ. The CDR3 protein is CASSTGVGYNEQFF. In nucleotides, the CDR3 is TGCGCCAGCAGCACAGGGGTGGGCTACAATGAGCAGTTCTTC.